The sequence of this T cell receptor beta chain was determined in a study of T cell repertoires and Cas9 in healthy adults. TCRdb's copy holds only in-frame clones and misses some; the assay was immunoSEQ multiplex PCR. The table has over 20,000 clones, roughly nine tenths seen once. Points from the study as a whole: SpCas9-reactive regulatory T cells reportedly mitigated SpCas9-reactive effector T cells in vitro.

Note on this clone: The target antigen is unknown.

The TCR sequence derives from a human donor in good health. The sequencing sample was made of CD4+ effector T cells (CD127+, CD25-, CD137-, CD154-) from PBMCs; culture status not recorded.

Here the CDR3 DNA reads TGCGCCAGCAGAAGGGACAGCTACTACGAGCAGTACTTC. Translation gives CASRRDSYYEQYF. The V gene is TRBV5-1, the J gene TRBJ2-7; 7 bases map to TRBD1. CDR1 is SGHRS and CDR2 is YFSETQ in the germline V gene. The CDR3 runs 13 residues. V shed 5 bases and J 3 bases; nucleotides not matched to a gene: 5.